This entry is about one T cell receptor (beta chain). This specimen comes from a study of Ad26.COV2.S vaccination and SARS-CoV-2 variants. Background on the study: In the study, Ad26.COV2.S was injected intramuscularly once, or twice 56 days apart.

Sample treatment: roughly 20 received Ad26.COV2.S at low or high dose, single or two shots; about five received placebo; per-sample allocation not given. At day 63 after the first vaccine or placebo injection, samples were drawn. Built on an Ad26 vector, the vaccine expressed Wuhan-strain SARS-CoV-2 spike. Trimming left V 2 bases short and J 9 bases short, with 14 bases between. Germline V lookup: CDR1 SEHNR, CDR2 FQNEAQ (reference sequence). This CDR3 is 14 amino acids long. Sequenced by immunoSEQ multiplex PCR; TCRdb stores in-frame clones only, minus some. The sample includes some 640,000 clones, about 89% of them seen just once.

This specimen consisted of peripheral blood, obtained in a trial of Ad26.COV2.S vaccine versus placebo. The TCR originated in a person aged 18-60 years who received the Ad26.COV2.S COVID-19 vaccine or a placebo. The genes are TRBV7-9 and TRBJ2-1; the D is unclear. The CDR3 sequence is CASSLSRNVGEQFF. Here the CDR3 DNA reads TGTGCCAGCAGCTTATCGAGGAACGTTGGTGAGCAGTTCTTC.